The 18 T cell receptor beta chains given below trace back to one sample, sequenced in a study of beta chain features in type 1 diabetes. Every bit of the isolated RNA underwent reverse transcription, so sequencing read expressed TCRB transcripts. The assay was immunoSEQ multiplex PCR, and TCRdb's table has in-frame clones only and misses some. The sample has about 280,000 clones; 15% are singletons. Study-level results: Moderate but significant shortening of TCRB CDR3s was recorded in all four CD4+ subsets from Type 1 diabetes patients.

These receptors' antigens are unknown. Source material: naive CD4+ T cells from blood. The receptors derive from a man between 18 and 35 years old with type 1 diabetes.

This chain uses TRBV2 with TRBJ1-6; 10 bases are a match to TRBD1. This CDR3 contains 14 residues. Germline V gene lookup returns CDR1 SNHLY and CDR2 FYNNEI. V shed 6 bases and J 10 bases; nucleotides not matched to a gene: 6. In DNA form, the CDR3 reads TGTGCCAGCAGGGGGGACAGGGGATACTCACCCCTCCACTTT. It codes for CASRGDRGYSPLHF.

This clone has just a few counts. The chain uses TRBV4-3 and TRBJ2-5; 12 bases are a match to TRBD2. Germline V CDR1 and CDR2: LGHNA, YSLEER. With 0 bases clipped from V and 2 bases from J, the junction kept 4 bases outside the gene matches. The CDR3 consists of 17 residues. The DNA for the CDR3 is TGCGCCAGCAGCCAAGATCCCCTAGCGGGGGGGCAAGAGACCCAGTACTTC. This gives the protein CASSQDPLAGGQETQYF.

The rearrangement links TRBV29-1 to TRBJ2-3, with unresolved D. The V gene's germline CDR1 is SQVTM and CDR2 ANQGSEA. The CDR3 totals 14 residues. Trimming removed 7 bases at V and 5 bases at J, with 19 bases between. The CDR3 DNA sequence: TGCAGCGGCAGACCAGAGGTGTTAGGAGATACGCAGTATTTT. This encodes CSGRPEVLGDTQYF.

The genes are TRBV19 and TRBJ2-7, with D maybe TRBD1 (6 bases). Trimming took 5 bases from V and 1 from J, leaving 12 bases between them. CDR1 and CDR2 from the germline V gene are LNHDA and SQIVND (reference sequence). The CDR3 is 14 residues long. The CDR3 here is CASSPSRGSYEQYF. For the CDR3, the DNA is TGTGCCAGTAGTCCCTCCAGGGGATCCTACGAGCAGTACTTC.

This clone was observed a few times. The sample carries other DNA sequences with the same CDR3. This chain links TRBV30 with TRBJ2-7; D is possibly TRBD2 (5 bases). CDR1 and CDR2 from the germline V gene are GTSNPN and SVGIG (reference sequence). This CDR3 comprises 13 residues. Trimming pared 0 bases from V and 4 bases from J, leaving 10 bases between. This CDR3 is CAWSVRGLYEQYF. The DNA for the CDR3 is TGTGCCTGGAGTGTGAGAGGGTTATACGAGCAGTACTTC.

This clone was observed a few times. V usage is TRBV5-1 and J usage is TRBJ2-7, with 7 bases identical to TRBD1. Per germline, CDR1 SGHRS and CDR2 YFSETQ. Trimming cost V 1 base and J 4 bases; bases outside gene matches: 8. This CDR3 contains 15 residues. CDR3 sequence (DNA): TGCGCCAGCAGCTTGTCAGGGGGACGCTTATACGAGCAGTACTTC. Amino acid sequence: CASSLSGGRLYEQYF. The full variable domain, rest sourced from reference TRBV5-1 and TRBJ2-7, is KAGVTQTPRYLIKTRGQQVTLSCSPISGHRSVSWYQQTPGQGLQFLFEYFSETQRNKGNFPGRFSGRQFSNSRSEMNVSTLELGDSALYLCASSLSGGRLYEQYFGPGTRLTVT.

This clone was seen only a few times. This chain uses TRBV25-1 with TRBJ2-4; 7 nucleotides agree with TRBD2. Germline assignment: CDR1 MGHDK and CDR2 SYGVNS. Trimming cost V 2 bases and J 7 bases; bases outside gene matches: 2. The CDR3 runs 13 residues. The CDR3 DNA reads TGTGCCAGCAGTGAAGGGGGGGAGAACATTCAGTACTTC. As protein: CASSEGGENIQYF.

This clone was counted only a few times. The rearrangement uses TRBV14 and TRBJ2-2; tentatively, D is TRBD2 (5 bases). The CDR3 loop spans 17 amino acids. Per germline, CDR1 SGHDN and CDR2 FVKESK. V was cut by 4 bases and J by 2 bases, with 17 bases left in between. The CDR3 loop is CASSPTAVVTNTGELFF. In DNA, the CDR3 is TGTGCCAGCAGCCCAACAGCGGTAGTAACCAACACCGGGGAGCTGTTTTTT.

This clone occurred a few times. The CDR3 sequence: CASSFLSGQGGAEAFF. Written as DNA, the CDR3 is TGCGCCAGCAGCTTCTTGAGTGGCCAGGGTGGGGCTGAAGCTTTCTTT. This rearrangement joins TRBV5-1 to TRBJ1-1; D possibly corresponds to TRBD1 (5 bases). The length of the CDR3 is 16 residues. Germline V CDR1 and CDR2: SGHRS, YFSETQ. The germline V and J ends were trimmed by 2 bases and 6 bases, with 20 bases remaining between them.

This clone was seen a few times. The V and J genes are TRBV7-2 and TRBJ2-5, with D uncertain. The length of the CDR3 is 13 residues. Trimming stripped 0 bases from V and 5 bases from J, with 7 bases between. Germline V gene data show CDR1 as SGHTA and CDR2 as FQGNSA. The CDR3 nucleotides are TGTGCCAGCAGCTTAGCCCACGAGGAGACCCAGTACTTC. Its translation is CASSLAHEETQYF.

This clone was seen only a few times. As DNA, the CDR3 is TGCGCCAGCAGCTTGGCTGGAGGGTTTATTGCTGAAGCTTTCTTT. Its protein is CASSLAGGFIAEAFF. The chain combines TRBV5-1 with TRBJ1-1; D unclear. The V end was cut by 0 bases, the J end by 6 bases, with 15 bases between. Germline CDR1 SGHRS, CDR2 YFSETQ. CDR3 length: 15 amino acids.

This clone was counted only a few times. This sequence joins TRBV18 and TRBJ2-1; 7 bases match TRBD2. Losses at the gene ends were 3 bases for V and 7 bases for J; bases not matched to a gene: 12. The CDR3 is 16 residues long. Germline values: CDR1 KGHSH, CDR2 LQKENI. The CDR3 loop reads CASSPPFSGIRNEQFF. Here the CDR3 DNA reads TGTGCCAGCTCACCCCCGTTCAGCGGGATTCGGAATGAGCAGTTCTTC.

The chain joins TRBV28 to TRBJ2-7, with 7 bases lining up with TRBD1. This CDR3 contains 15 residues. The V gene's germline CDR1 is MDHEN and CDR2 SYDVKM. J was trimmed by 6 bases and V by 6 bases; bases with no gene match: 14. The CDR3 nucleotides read TGTGCCAGCAGCACTACCGGGACAGCCCTTTTCGAGCAGTACTTC. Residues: CASSTTGTALFEQYF.

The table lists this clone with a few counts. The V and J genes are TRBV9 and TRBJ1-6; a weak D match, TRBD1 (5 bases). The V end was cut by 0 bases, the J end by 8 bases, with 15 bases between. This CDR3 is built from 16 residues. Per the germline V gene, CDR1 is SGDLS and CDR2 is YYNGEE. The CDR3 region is CASSVGGRGSYSPLHF. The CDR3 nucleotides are TGTGCCAGCAGCGTAGGAGGTAGGGGCAGTTATTCACCCCTCCACTTT.

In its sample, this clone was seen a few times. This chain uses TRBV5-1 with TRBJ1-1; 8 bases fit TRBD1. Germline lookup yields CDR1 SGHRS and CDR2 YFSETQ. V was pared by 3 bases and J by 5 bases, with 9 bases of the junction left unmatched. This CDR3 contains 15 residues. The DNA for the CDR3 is TGCGCCAGCAGCTCCAGACAGGGGAGTGGTACTGAAGCTTTCTTT. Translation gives CASSSRQGSGTEAFF.

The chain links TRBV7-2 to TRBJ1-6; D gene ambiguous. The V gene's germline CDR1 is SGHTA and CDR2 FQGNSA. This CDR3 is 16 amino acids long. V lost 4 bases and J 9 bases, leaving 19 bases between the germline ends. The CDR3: CASSSLGGYGSSPLHF. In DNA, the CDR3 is TGTGCCAGCAGCTCCCTCGGAGGGTATGGGAGTTCACCCCTCCACTTT.

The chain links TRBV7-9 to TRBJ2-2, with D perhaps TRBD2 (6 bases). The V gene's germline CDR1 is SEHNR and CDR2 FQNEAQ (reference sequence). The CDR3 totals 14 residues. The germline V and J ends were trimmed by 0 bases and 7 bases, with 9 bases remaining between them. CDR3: CASSLAAGHGELFF. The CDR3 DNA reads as TGTGCCAGCAGCTTAGCGGCGGGGCACGGGGAGCTGTTTTTT.

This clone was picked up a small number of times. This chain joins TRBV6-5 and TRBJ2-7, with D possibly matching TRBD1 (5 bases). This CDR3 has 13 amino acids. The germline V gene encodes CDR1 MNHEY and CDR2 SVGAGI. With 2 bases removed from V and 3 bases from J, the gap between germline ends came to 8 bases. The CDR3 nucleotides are TGTGCCAGCAGTTACACTCAGGGCTACGAGCAGTACTTC. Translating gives CASSYTQGYEQYF.